The rows below give T cell receptor beta chains drawn from one sample of a study of blood T cell repertoires in COVID-19. TCRdb's copy holds only in-frame clones and misses some; the assay was immunoSEQ multiplex PCR. The sample gives roughly 250,000 clones, roughly nine tenths of which show up once; about 12% is in the top ten. Sequencing was done on a sample of peripheral blood. Every receptor here comes from a woman in her thirties with COVID-19, enrolled during active disease. The CDR3 runs from the conserved cysteine through the conserved F or W. The D gene is left open where the match is weak.

j_gene | d_gene | v_gene | CDR3aa
TRBJ2-6 | TRBD2 | TRBV5-1 | CASSVLAGPSGANVLTF
TRBJ1-1 | . | TRBV30 | CAWDRLNTEAFF
TRBJ1-2 | TRBD1 | TRBV5-1 | CASNPGDRGLYGYTF
TRBJ1-1 | . | TRBV7-9 | CASSPTAGRGNTEAFF
TRBJ1-2 | . | TRBV7-2 | CASSPTRGGTYGYTF
TRBJ2-7 | TRBD1 | TRBV24-1 | CATSGSRDSYEQYF
TRBJ2-1 | TRBD2 | TRBV19 | CASSIRRGSYNEQFF
TRBJ1-6 | TRBD1 | TRBV9 | CASSPSRGPNSPLHF
TRBJ1-5 | . | TRBV2 | CASSEGGTGHQPQHF
TRBJ2-7 | TRBD2 | TRBV6-2/TRBV6-3 | CASSGTSGGYEQYF
TRBJ2-1 | TRBD2 | TRBV3-1/TRBV3-2 | CASSTEASGGYEQFF
TRBJ1-1 | TRBD1 | TRBV7-6 | CASSPTGGSSTEAFF
TRBJ2-5 | TRBD2 | TRBV5-1 | CASRLAGENQETQYF
TRBJ1-2 | TRBD1 | TRBV7-9 | CASSLAPGQGDGYTF
TRBJ2-1 | . | TRBV18 | CASRREVGEQFF
TRBJ2-1 | TRBD2 | TRBV12-3/TRBV12-4 | CASSFVGGEQFF
TRBJ2-7 | . | TRBV30 | CAWKSGENWYEQYF
TRBJ1-1 | . | TRBV4-1 | CASSSPRLNTEAFF
TRBJ2-1 | . | TRBV27 | CASLIRGAGAIYNEQFF
TRBJ1-2 | . | TRBV7-9 | CASSRALGSFYGYTF
TRBJ2-7 | TRBD2 | TRBV7-9 | CASSLGTSVSYEQYF
TRBJ2-1 | TRBD1 | TRBV6-5 | CASTVTGAGNEQFF
TRBJ2-5 | . | TRBV5-1 | CASSLGHTETQYF
TRBJ2-2 | TRBD1 | TRBV7-6 | CASRMTGPVLAGELFF
TRBJ2-3 | . | TRBV4-1 | CASSQEQGRSTDTQYF
TRBJ2-7 | . | TRBV5-6 | CASSLGITLSYEQYF
TRBJ2-7 | . | TRBV4-1 | CASSHPEAYSYEQYF
TRBJ2-1 | . | TRBV12-5 | CASGLATGNEQFF
TRBJ2-7 | TRBD1 | TRBV6-5 | CASSYTGGARDEQYF
TRBJ1-2 | . | TRBV5-8 | CASTRTRISGGGYTF
TRBJ1-5 | . | TRBV28 | CASSLAAVYQPQHF